Each of the 14 T cell receptor beta chains below was sequenced from the same sample in a study of T cells after yellow fever vaccination. TCRdb passed the 5' RACE reads through MiXCR, listing each CDR3 protein once. The sample shows about 430,000 distinct CDR3 sequences, roughly a sixth of them seen only once. The sample here was PBMCs, taken before the yellow fever booster vaccination. The receptor set was obtained from a man between 18 and 35 years old who received the YFV17D yellow fever vaccine.

The chain combines TRBV7-2 with TRBJ2-1, with 11 bases matching TRBD2. CDR1 SGHTA and CDR2 FQGNSA come from the germline V gene. The CDR3 spans 14 residues. The J segment lost 15 bases and the V segment lost 1 base, leaving 8 bases of the junction unmatched. The CDR3, as DNA: TGTGCCAGCAGCTTAGTCAGCACTAGCGGGGGTCGGTTCTTC. This encodes CASSLVSTSGGRFF.

This clonotype was observed a handful of times. This rearrangement joins TRBV27 to TRBJ2-1, with D perhaps matching TRBD1 (6 bases). The CDR3 consists of 15 residues. Germline CDR1 and CDR2: MNHEY and SMNVEV (reference sequence). V was pared by 7 bases and J by 3 bases, with 16 bases between. In nucleotides, the CDR3 is TGTGCCAGCACCTTGGGGGTAGGGGGCTACAATGAGCAGTTCTTC. Translating gives CASTLGVGGYNEQFF.

This clonotype was seen only a few times. V and J are TRBV15 and TRBJ1-3; D ambiguous. Deletions cut 8 bases from V and 0 bases from J, with 11 bases between. The CDR3 contains 14 residues. Germline-derived CDR1 and CDR2 are LNHNV and YYDKDF (reference sequence). The CDR3 sequence is CATRTVGSGNTIYF. CDR3 DNA: TGTGCCACCCGGACGGTCGGCTCTGGAAACACCATATATTTT.

This clonotype was counted a few times. The CDR3 sequence is CASRTGTGRTTEAFF. CDR3 coding DNA: TGTGCCAGCAGGACCGGGACAGGGCGAACGACTGAAGCTTTCTTT. The V call is TRBV12-3 or TRBV12-4, the J call TRBJ1-1, with 9 bases that match TRBD1. V was clipped by 6 bases and J by 5 bases; unmatched bases: 10. The CDR3 contains 15 residues.

The rearrangement links TRBV20-1 to TRBJ2-3; 8 nucleotides align to TRBD2. From germline, CDR1 is DFQATT and CDR2 SNEGSKA (reference sequence). CDR3 length: 15 amino acids. Trimming took 0 bases from V and 6 from J; bases not matched to a gene: 8. In DNA, the CDR3 is TGCAGTGCTAGAGATACTAGCGGCGTGAGGGATACGCAGTATTTT. It yields the protein CSARDTSGVRDTQYF.

This clonotype was seen more than once but under ten times. J is TRBJ1-2 and V is TRBV12-3 or TRBV12-4; D remains unclear. Between the trimmed V and J ends, which lost 8 bases and 8 bases, there was a span of 12 bases. The CDR3 length is 11 residues. This CDR3 is CASGSDSGYTF. CDR3 DNA sequence: TGTGCCAGCGGATCAGATTCGGGCTACACCTTC.

The V call is TRBV9, the J call TRBJ2-7; D tentatively fits TRBD1 or TRBD2 (6 bases each). CDR3 size: 15 residues. Germline V gene sequence: CDR1 SGDLS, CDR2 YYNGEE. The V gene lost 0 bases and the J gene lost 5 bases, with 15 bases spanning the gap. CDR3 amino acids: CASSVVGGGGHEQYF. The DNA of the CDR3 is TGTGCCAGCAGCGTAGTTGGAGGGGGTGGCCACGAGCAGTACTTC.

This clonotype was detected only a few times. Here the CDR3 DNA reads TGCGCCAGCAGCCAAGGGACAGGGTATGGCTACACCTTC. Its protein is CASSQGTGYGYTF. The J gene is TRBJ1-2, the V gene TRBV4-1; 8 positions agree with TRBD1. The CDR3 is 13 amino acids. Trimming took 1 base from V and 5 from J; bases not matched to a gene: 0. Germline CDR1 reads MGHRA; CDR2 reads YSYEKL.

The chain is built from TRBV9 and TRBJ1-1, with D perhaps TRBD1 (5 bases). The CDR3 length is 14 residues. Germline V gene data show CDR1 as SGDLS and CDR2 as YYNGEE. V was cut by 4 bases and J by 1 base, with 11 bases left in between. CDR3 sequence: CASSPGRPNTEAFF. The CDR3 region has the DNA TGTGCCAGCAGCCCGGGGCGTCCGAACACTGAAGCTTTCTTT. Full variable domain (outside the CDR3, taken from reference TRBV9 and TRBJ1-1): DSGVTQTPKHLITATGQRVTLRCSPRSGDLSVYWYQQSLDQGLQFLIQYYNGEERAKGNILERFSAQQFPDLHSELNLSSLELGDSALYFCASSPGRPNTEAFFGQGTRLTVV.

This clonotype was picked up one time. This chain links TRBV5-1 with TRBJ2-1, with TRBD1 matching over 7 bases. CDR1 is SGHRS, CDR2 YFSETQ, per germline. Trimming took 3 bases from V and 8 from J; bases not matched to a gene: 5. The CDR3 has 13 residues. CDR3 amino acids: CASSYGTADEQFF. The CDR3 DNA reads TGCGCCAGCAGCTACGGGACAGCCGATGAGCAGTTCTTC.

The chain couples TRBV27 to TRBJ2-2, with unresolved D. CDR3 length: 12 residues. Trimming left V 3 bases short and J 8 bases short, with 7 bases between. From germline, CDR1 is MNHEY and CDR2 SMNVEV (reference sequence). CDR3 bases: TGTGCCAGCAGTTTCTGGTCAGGGGAGCTGTTTTTT. Its protein product is CASSFWSGELFF.

The chain uses TRBV6-2 or TRBV6-3 and TRBJ2-2; 12 bases match TRBD1. The V and J ends lost 4 bases and 4 bases, in that order; junction bases with no gene match: 4. This CDR3 region has 16 residues. Germline V lookup: CDR1 MNHEY, CDR2 SVGEGT. CDR3 DNA: TGTGCCAGCAGTTGGGGACAGGGGGCGTCCACCGGGGAGCTGTTTTTT. Translation: CASSWGQGASTGELFF.

V and J are TRBV7-8 and TRBJ1-5, with D unresolved. The V gene's germline CDR1 is SGHVS and CDR2 FQNEAQ. Trimming pared 5 bases from V and 5 bases from J, leaving 16 bases between. This CDR3 spans 15 amino acids. DNA for the CDR3: TGTGCCAGCAGCCCTGAAAGAGGTCGCTATCAGCCCCAGCATTTT. Encoded protein: CASSPERGRYQPQHF.

The rearrangement uses TRBV7-2 and TRBJ2-4; TRBD2 might be the D (5 bases). Per germline, CDR1 SGHTA and CDR2 FQGNSA. The CDR3 is made up of 13 amino acids. The V and J ends lost 4 bases and 6 bases respectively, with 10 bases between them. In DNA, the CDR3 is TGTGCCAGCAGCTGGGGAGATCGAAACATTCAGTACTTC. This codes for CASSWGDRNIQYF.